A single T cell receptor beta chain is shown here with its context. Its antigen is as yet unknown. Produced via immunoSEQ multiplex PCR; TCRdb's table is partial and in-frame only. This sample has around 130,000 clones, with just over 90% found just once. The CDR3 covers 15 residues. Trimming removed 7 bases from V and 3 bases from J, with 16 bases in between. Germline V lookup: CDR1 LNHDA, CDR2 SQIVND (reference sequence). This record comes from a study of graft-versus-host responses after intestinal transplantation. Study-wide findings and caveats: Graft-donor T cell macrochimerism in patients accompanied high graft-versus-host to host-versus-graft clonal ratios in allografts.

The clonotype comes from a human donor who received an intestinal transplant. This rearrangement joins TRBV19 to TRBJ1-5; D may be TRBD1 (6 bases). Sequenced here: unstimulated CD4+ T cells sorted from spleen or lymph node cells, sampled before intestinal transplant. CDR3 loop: CASIPTAGANQPQHF. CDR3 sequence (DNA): TGTGCCAGTATCCCCACCGCAGGGGCCAATCAGCCCCAGCATTTT.